The 30 T cell receptor beta chains reported below all come from one sample, sequenced in a study of vaccination and CD4 T cells after COVID-19. Treatment noted: approximately 10-day PBMC culture with coronavirus spike peptide pools or control peptides (ViraFEST assay). Sequencing of the DNA from cultured CD4+ T cells was carried out with the Oncomine TCR Beta short-read assay. TCRdb processed the PCR reads anew with MiXCR; each CDR3 protein has one entry. The data hold some 7,100 distinct CDR3 sequences, with over 55% observed a single time. Their antigens remain unidentified. The sample comprised CD4+ T cells from blood, cultured in vitro. These receptors came from a human donor who had recovered from COVID-19.

Only a few counts were recorded for this clonotype. V gene TRBV6-1 combines with J gene TRBJ1-2; the D gene is possibly TRBD1 (5 bases). Trimming removed 1 base from V and 7 bases from J, with 13 bases in between. CDR1 and CDR2 (germline): MNHNS, SASEGT. CDR3 length: 14 residues. As DNA, the CDR3 is TGTGCCAGCAGTGAAGGCAGGGCCCCGGGTGGCTACACCTTC. Translating it yields CASSEGRAPGGYTF.

In this sample, this clonotype turned up a few times. The chain has TRBV10-1 and TRBJ1-2; D not certain. Germline V gives CDR1 WNHNN, CDR2 SYGVQD (reference sequence). V was cut by 7 bases and J by 1 base, with 19 bases left in between. This CDR3 spans 16 amino acids. The CDR3 spells CASKTIWRVGNYGYTF. The CDR3 region has the DNA TGCGCCAGCAAAACTATCTGGAGGGTGGGTAACTATGGCTACACCTTC.

The table lists this clonotype with a few counts. CDR3 coding DNA: TGCAGCCCGGGACTAGCGGGAGCGGGTGAGCAGTTCTTC. Translated: CSPGLAGAGEQFF. This chain joins TRBV20-1 and TRBJ2-1; 14 bases are a match to TRBD2. Germline CDR1 DFQATT, CDR2 SNEGSKA (reference sequence). This CDR3 contains 13 residues.

This chain links TRBV18 with TRBJ2-1; either TRBD1 or TRBD2 may fit D (5 bases each). This CDR3 has 12 amino acids. The ends were cut back, 5 bases at V and 9 bases at J, with 11 bases in the middle. Germline CDR1 reads KGHSH; CDR2 reads LQKENI. The CDR3 region is CASSGTGREQFF. As DNA, the CDR3 is TGTGCCAGCTCAGGGACGGGGCGTGAGCAGTTCTTC.

The chain recombines TRBV20-1 with TRBJ2-4; TRBD1 matches 7 bases. Germline trimming cut 5 bases from V and 0 bases from J; bases unmatched to any gene: 1. From germline, CDR1 is DFQATT and CDR2 SNEGSKA (reference sequence). This CDR3 spans 13 amino acids. The CDR3 region is CSADRVAKNIQYF. CDR3 DNA sequence: TGCAGTGCTGACAGGGTAGCCAAAAACATTCAGTACTTC.

The rearrangement uses TRBV2 and TRBJ2-5; TRBD2 matches at 11 bases. The V gene end was trimmed by 6 bases and the J gene end by 3 bases; junction bases not matched to a gene: 9. The germline CDR1 and CDR2 sequences are SNHLY and FYNNEI. The CDR3 loop spans 16 amino acids. The DNA of the CDR3 is TGTGCCAGCAGCCGGGGAATAGCGGGAGGGGAAGAGACCCAGTACTTC. Protein: CASSRGIAGGEETQYF.

The sample holds a few counts of this clonotype. The gene calls are TRBV7-9 and TRBJ2-7; TRBD2 matches 11 bases. The CDR3 extends over 15 amino acids. After removal of 5 bases from V and 5 bases from J, the junction contained 8 bases not matched to a gene. Germline V gene sequence: CDR1 SEHNR, CDR2 FQNEAQ (reference sequence). The CDR3 DNA follows: TGTGCCAGCAGCCCCCTAGCGGGGGGAGAGAACGAGCAGTACTTC. Protein sequence: CASSPLAGGENEQYF. Filled out from reference TRBV7-9 and TRBJ2-7, the complete variable domain reads DTGVSQNPRHKITKRGQNVTFRCDPISEHNRLYWYRQTLGQGPEFLTYFQNEAQLEKSRLLSDRFSAERPKGSFSTLEIQRTEQGDSAMYLCASSPLAGGENEQYFGPGTRLTVT.

The chain employs TRBV6-1 and TRBJ2-3; perhaps TRBD1 as D (6 bases). Trimming took off 2 bases at V and 8 bases at J, with 17 bases between the two ends. CDR3 length: 15 amino acids. Per the germline V gene, CDR1 is MNHNS and CDR2 is SASEGT. CDR3 sequence: CASSEPQGILGTQYF. DNA of the CDR3: TGTGCCAGCAGTGAACCACAGGGTATCCTCGGTACGCAGTATTTT.

This clonotype was detected a few times. The chain combines TRBV6-1 with TRBJ1-2; 8 nucleotides line up with TRBD1. The length of the CDR3 is 16 residues. V gave up 1 base and J gave up 5 bases; unmatched junction bases: 9. The V gene's germline CDR1 is MNHNS and CDR2 SASEGT. CDR3 DNA: TGTGCCAGCAGTGAAGAGGAGACAGGGGACGGGTATGGCTACACCTTC. As protein: CASSEEETGDGYGYTF.

The chain couples TRBV7-9 to TRBJ2-3; maybe TRBD1 (6 bases). This CDR3 is 15 amino acids long. V gave up 5 bases and J gave up 5 bases, with 17 bases separating them. Germline CDR1 reads SEHNR; CDR2 reads FQNEAQ (reference sequence). The CDR3 bases are TGTGCCAGCAGCGTCTCCAGGGGTTCACAAGATACGCAGTATTTT. Protein: CASSVSRGSQDTQYF.

This sequence joins TRBV7-3 and TRBJ2-7; 7 bases map to TRBD2. Germline V CDR1 and CDR2: SGHTA, FQGTGA. CDR3 size: 16 residues. V trimming: 6 bases; J trimming: 3 bases; junction bases outside the gene matches: 14. This CDR3 reads CASSPGGGSAVYEQYF. In nucleotides, the CDR3 is TGTGCCAGCAGTCCGGGTGGCGGGAGTGCGGTCTACGAGCAGTACTTC.

This clonotype has only a few counts. The gene calls are TRBV7-9 and TRBJ2-5; D tentatively fits TRBD1 or TRBD2 (6 bases each). V was trimmed by 7 bases and J by 5 bases, leaving 20 bases between them. In germline, CDR1 is SEHNR, CDR2 FQNEAQ (reference sequence). The CDR3 contains 15 residues. The CDR3 is CASTIQGGPGETQYF. In DNA form, the CDR3 reads TGTGCCAGCACTATCCAAGGGGGGCCCGGGGAGACCCAGTACTTC.

The CDR3 DNA reads as TGTGCCAGCAGGGGGTCAGGGCCGGGCTATGGCTACACCTTC. As protein: CASRGSGPGYGYTF. This sequence joins TRBV28 and TRBJ1-2, with D possibly TRBD1 on 5 matching bases. The CDR3 has 14 residues. Trimming left V 6 bases short and J 4 bases short, with 15 bases between. Looked up from germline, CDR1 is MDHEN and CDR2 is SYDVKM.

Turning to this clonotype: No conserved phenylalanine or tryptophan ends this CDR3, so it is likely a read error. The chain uses TRBV7-9 and TRBJ1-2; D remains unclear. V lost 4 bases and J 7 bases, leaving 10 bases between the germline ends. The CDR3 totals 12 residues. Germline V gene lookup returns CDR1 SEHNR and CDR2 FQNEAQ (reference sequence). CDR3 DNA: TGTGCCAGCAGCTATTTCCGAGGTGGCTACACCCTC. This codes for CASSYFRGGYTL.

V is TRBV20-1 and J is TRBJ1-4, with 10 bases aligning to TRBD1. The CDR3 has 14 amino acids. Germline assignment: CDR1 DFQATT and CDR2 SNEGSKA (reference sequence). The ends lost 4 bases at V and 7 bases at J; junction bases unmatched: 6. CDR3 coding DNA: TGCAGTGCTAAACGAGGACAGGGGGGTGAAAAACTGTTTTTT. It specifies CSAKRGQGGEKLFF.

This clonotype was picked up a small number of times. CDR3 nucleotide sequence: TGCAGTGCTAAACAGGGGGCCCACAATGAGCAGTTCTTC. Protein product: CSAKQGAHNEQFF. This chain uses TRBV20-1 with TRBJ2-1; the match to TRBD1 covers 9 bases. This CDR3 region has 13 residues. V trimming: 4 bases; J trimming: 5 bases; junction bases outside the gene matches: 3. Germline V gives CDR1 DFQATT, CDR2 SNEGSKA (reference sequence).

This sequence joins TRBV7-2 and TRBJ1-5; the match to TRBD1 covers 8 bases. CDR1 is SGHTA, CDR2 FQGNSA, per germline. V trimming: 1 base; J trimming: 3 bases; junction bases outside the gene matches: 14. This CDR3 contains 19 residues. In DNA form, the CDR3 reads TGTGCCAGCAGCTTAGGACCCTTGAGAACAGGGGGTTTCAATCAGCCCCAGCATTTT. As protein: CASSLGPLRTGGFNQPQHF.

The chain employs TRBV10-3 and TRBJ1-1, with D maybe TRBD1 (6 bases). Trimming left V 4 bases short and J 2 bases short, with 11 bases between. Germline CDR1 reads ENHRY; CDR2 reads SYGVKD. This CDR3 spans 14 amino acids. CDR3: CAISGGGSNTEAFF. The CDR3 DNA reads TGTGCCATCAGTGGAGGGGGGTCCAACACTGAAGCTTTCTTT.

V usage is TRBV11-2 and J usage is TRBJ2-6; D gene ambiguous. This CDR3 contains 14 residues. Germline lookup yields CDR1 SGHAT and CDR2 FQNNGV. V gave up 6 bases and J gave up 4 bases, with 10 bases separating them. The CDR3 sequence: CASRTARGANVLTF. The CDR3 DNA sequence: TGTGCCAGCAGGACCGCCCGGGGGGCCAACGTCCTGACTTTC. The full variable domain, in which reference TRBV11-2 and TRBJ2-6 provide the parts outside the CDR3, is EAGVAQSPRYKIIEKRQSVAFWCNPISGHATLYWYQQILGQGPKLLIQFQNNGVVDDSQLPKDRFSAERLKGVDSTLKIQPAKLEDSAVYLCASRTARGANVLTFGAGSRLTVL.

This chain links TRBV10-2 with TRBJ1-1; D possibly corresponds to TRBD1 (6 bases). The CDR3 is made up of 16 amino acids. V lost 6 bases and J 6 bases, leaving 23 bases between the germline ends. The germline gives CDR1 WSHSY, CDR2 SAAADI. As DNA, the CDR3 is TGCGCCAGCAGAGCCAGTCAGGGGATGCTGTCTGCTGAAGCTTTCTTT. The encoded protein is CASRASQGMLSAEAFF.

This sequence joins TRBV20-1 and TRBJ1-5; 8 positions agree with TRBD1. This CDR3 comprises 15 residues. CDR1 and CDR2 from the germline V gene are DFQATT and SNEGSKA (reference sequence). V trimming: 3 bases; J trimming: 2 bases; junction bases outside the gene matches: 6. CDR3 coding DNA: TGCAGTGCTAGCCCTGAACAGGGGGGCAATCAGCCCCAGCATTTT. This gives the protein CSASPEQGGNQPQHF.

The chain combines TRBV28 with TRBJ1-5, with no clear D. Germline values: CDR1 MDHEN, CDR2 SYDVKM. Deletions cut 6 bases from V and 0 bases from J, with 12 bases between. CDR3 length equals 15 residues. The CDR3 is CASSLELNSNQPQHF. DNA of the CDR3: TGTGCCAGCAGCTTGGAACTAAATAGCAATCAGCCCCAGCATTTT.

The CDR3 here is CSARVIGGLSYEQYF. The CDR3 DNA follows: TGCAGTGCTAGAGTAATAGGGGGCCTCTCCTACGAGCAGTACTTC. The chain recombines TRBV20-1 with TRBJ2-7; 7 bases match TRBD1. Germline loops: CDR1 DFQATT, CDR2 SNEGSKA (reference sequence). V was pared by 1 base and J by 0 bases, with 6 bases of the junction left unmatched. The CDR3 spans 15 residues.

This chain connects TRBV27 to TRBJ2-1; 14 positions match TRBD2. Germline CDR1 reads MNHEY; CDR2 reads SMNVEV (reference sequence). V lost 7 bases to trimming and J lost 8 bases; unmatched junction nucleotides: 10. This CDR3 has 16 residues. The CDR3 DNA reads as TGTGCCAGCACTCCCCGCGGGACTAGCGGGAGTGATGAGCAGTTCTTC. Translated: CASTPRGTSGSDEQFF.

The rearrangement links TRBV20-1 to TRBJ2-7; 7 nucleotides line up with TRBD2. Per the germline V gene, CDR1 is DFQATT and CDR2 is SNEGSKA (reference sequence). The length of the CDR3 is 16 residues. After removal of 6 bases from V and 0 bases from J, the junction contained 14 bases not matched to a gene. Written as DNA, the CDR3 is TGCAGTGCAACCCCAATCTTGCGGGGGAGCTCCTACGAGCAGTACTTC. It codes for CSATPILRGSSYEQYF.

CDR3 protein: CASSSIYGVRDRLDGYTF. In DNA form, the CDR3 reads TGTGCCAGCAGTTCCATTTACGGGGTTCGAGACAGGTTAGATGGCTACACCTTC. This chain links TRBV28 with TRBJ1-2, with D perhaps matching TRBD1 (6 bases). This CDR3 is 18 amino acids long. V was clipped by 4 bases and J by 6 bases, with 27 bases between them. The germline gives CDR1 MDHEN, CDR2 SYDVKM.

This clonotype was seen a few times. The chain is built from TRBV6-1 and TRBJ2-3, with 7 bases fitting TRBD2. The V segment lost 0 bases and the J segment 8 bases; nucleotides outside the gene matches: 5. The CDR3 runs 14 residues. Germline V lookup: CDR1 MNHNS, CDR2 SASEGT. The CDR3 region has the DNA TGTGCCAGCAGTGAAGCGCTTCGGGAGGCTACGCAGTATTTT. Protein: CASSEALREATQYF.

This chain uses TRBV11-3 with TRBJ1-1; TRBD1 agrees at 7 bases. This CDR3 has 16 residues. J gave up 1 base and V 5 bases, and 10 bases lay outside the gene matches. Germline V gene data show CDR1 as SGHNT and CDR2 as YENEEA. CDR3 sequence reads: CASSLHYRGPNTEAFF. In DNA, the CDR3 is TGTGCCAGCAGCCTTCATTACAGGGGCCCGAACACTGAAGCTTTCTTT.

This clonotype was seen a handful of times. This sequence joins TRBV28 and TRBJ1-6; D is uncertain. Trimming removed 4 bases at V and 10 bases at J, with 5 bases between. The CDR3 runs to 11 residues. CDR1 is MDHEN, CDR2 SYDVKM, per germline. The CDR3 nucleotides read TGTGCCAGCAGTTCGCGATCACCCCTCCACTTT. Translation: CASSSRSPLHF.

The rearrangement links TRBV7-9 to TRBJ1-5, with 7 bases that match TRBD1. The CDR3 has 16 amino acids. In germline, CDR1 is SEHNR, CDR2 FQNEAQ (reference sequence). After removal of 5 bases from V and 6 bases from J, the junction contained 13 bases not matched to a gene. Here the CDR3 reads CASSPSGQLLGQPQHF. The DNA of the CDR3 is TGTGCCAGCAGCCCGTCGGGACAGTTATTAGGTCAGCCCCAGCATTTT.